The clone carrying this T cell receptor (beta chain) was counted once. Some clones are missing from TCRdb's copy, which holds only in-frame ones; the method was immunoSEQ multiplex PCR. The table lists 150,000 to 200,000 clones, roughly 83% of them singletons. The sample comes from a study of blood T cell repertoires in COVID-19. For the study at large: Sample material is recorded as cDNA or gDNA derived from T cells, B-cell-depleted T cells, or PBMCs.

Before being deemed recovered, Cohort 3 donors had two negative PCRs, clearance, or symptom resolution. Germline V gives CDR1 SNHLY, CDR2 FYNNEI. The CDR3 is 15 amino acids. Trimming removed 6 bases at V and 5 bases at J, with 17 bases between. The chain couples TRBV2 to TRBJ1-5; perhaps TRBD1 as D (6 bases). Sequencing input: PBMCs or T cells enriched from blood (not recorded which). The TCR originated in a woman in her 30s who had recovered from COVID-19. The CDR3 sequence: CASSQTRGRDQPQHF. DNA for the CDR3: TGTGCCAGCAGCCAGACCAGGGGTAGGGATCAGCCCCAGCATTTT.